This T cell receptor beta chain was sequenced during a study of T cells in Graves' hyperthyroidism and ophthalmopathy. Study background: It was at initial diagnosis, before any treatment, that peripheral blood was collected. Points from the study as a whole: Most thyroid clonotypes with frequency above 0.001 were detected in blood. The authors' 13 V-J model separated ophthalmopathy from stable hyperthyroidism.

V was trimmed by 5 bases and J by 5 bases, leaving 12 bases between them. The germline gives CDR1 WSHSY, CDR2 SAAADI. The CDR3 has 13 residues. Diagnosis relied on clinical symptoms, serum thyroxine and TRAb, thyroid ultrasound and orbital computed tomography. On this clonotype: The antigen remains unidentified.

Authors of the study amplified TCR beta CDR3 regions from RNA transcripts. The HTBI set primed first-round TCR CDR3 RT-PCR. TCRdb used MiXCR to reprocess the multiplex PCR reads, holding one entry per CDR3 protein. The profile shows around 450,000 distinct CDR3 sequences, approximately 14% of them singletons. This rearrangement joins TRBV10-2 to TRBJ1-2, with D unclear. This sequence originates from a woman between 18 and 29 years old with Graves' hyperthyroidism. Sequencing used blood. CDR3 coding DNA: TGCGCCAGCAGTCCGGGTGAGAGTTATGGCTACACCTTC. It translates to CASSPGESYGYTF.